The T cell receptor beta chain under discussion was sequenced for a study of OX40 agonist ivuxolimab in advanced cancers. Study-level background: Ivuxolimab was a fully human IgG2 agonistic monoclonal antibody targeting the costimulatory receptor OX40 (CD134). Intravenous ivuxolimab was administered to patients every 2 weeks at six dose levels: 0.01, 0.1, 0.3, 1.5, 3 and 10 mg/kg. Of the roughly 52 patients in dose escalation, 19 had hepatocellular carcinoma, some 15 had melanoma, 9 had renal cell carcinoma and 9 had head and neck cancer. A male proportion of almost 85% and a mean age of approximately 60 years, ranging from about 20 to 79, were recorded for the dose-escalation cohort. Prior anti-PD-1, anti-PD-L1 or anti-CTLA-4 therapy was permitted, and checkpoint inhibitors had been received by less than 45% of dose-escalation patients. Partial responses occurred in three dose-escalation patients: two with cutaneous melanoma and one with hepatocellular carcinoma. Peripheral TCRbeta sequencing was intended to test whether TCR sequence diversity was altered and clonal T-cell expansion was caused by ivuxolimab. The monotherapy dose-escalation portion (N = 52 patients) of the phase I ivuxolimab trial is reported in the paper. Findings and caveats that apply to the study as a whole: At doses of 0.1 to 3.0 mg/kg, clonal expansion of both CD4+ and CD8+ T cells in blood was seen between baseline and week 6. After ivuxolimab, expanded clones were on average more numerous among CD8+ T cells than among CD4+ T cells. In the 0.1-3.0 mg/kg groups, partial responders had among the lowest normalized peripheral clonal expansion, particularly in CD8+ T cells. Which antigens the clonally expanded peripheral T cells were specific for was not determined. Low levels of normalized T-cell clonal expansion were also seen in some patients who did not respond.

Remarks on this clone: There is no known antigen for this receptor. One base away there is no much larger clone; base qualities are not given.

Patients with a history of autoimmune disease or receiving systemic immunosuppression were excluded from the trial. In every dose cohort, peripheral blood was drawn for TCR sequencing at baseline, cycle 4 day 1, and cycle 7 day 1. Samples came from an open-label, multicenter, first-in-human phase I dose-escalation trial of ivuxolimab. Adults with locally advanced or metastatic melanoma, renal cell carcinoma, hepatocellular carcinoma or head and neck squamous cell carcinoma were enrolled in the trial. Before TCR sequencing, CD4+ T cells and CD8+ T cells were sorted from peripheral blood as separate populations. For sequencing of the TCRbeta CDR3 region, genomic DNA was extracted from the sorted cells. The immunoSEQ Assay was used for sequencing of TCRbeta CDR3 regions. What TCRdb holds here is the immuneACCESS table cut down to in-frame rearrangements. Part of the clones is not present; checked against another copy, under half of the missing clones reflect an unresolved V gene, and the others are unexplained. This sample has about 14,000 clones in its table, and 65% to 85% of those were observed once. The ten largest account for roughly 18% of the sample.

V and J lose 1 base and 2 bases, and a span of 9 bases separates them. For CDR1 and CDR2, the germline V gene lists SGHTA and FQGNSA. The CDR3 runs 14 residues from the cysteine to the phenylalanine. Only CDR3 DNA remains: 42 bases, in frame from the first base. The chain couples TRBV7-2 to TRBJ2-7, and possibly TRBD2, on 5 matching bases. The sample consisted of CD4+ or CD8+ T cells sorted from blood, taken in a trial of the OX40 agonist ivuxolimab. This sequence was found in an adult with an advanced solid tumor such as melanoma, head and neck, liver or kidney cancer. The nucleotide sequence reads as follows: TGTGCCAGCAGCTTAGTGAGGGCCCCCTACGAGCAGTACTTC. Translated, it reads CASSLVRAPYEQYF.